Each of the 20 T cell receptor beta chains below was sequenced from the same sample in a study of blood T cell repertoires in COVID-19. The repertoire was sequenced with immunoSEQ multiplex PCR; TCRdb's copy has only in-frame clones and lacks some. This table holds 50,000 to 70,000 clones, 80% to 95% found once. Sequencing input: peripheral blood. The receptors stem from an elderly woman with active COVID-19.

The chain employs TRBV9 and TRBJ1-3, with D perhaps matching TRBD1 (6 bases). The V end was cut by 0 bases, the J end by 4 bases, with 8 bases between. The germline V gene encodes CDR1 SGDLS and CDR2 YYNGEE. The CDR3 sequence is 14 residues long. CDR3 residues: CASSVGTDGNTIYF. DNA for the CDR3: TGTGCCAGCAGCGTAGGGACAGACGGAAACACCATATATTTT.

This chain uses TRBV7-9 with TRBJ1-2; D might be TRBD1 (6 bases). The CDR3 runs 14 residues. V was cut by 5 bases and J by 4 bases, with 14 bases left in between. Germline CDR1 and CDR2: SEHNR and FQNEAQ (reference sequence). This CDR3 is CASSNTGLGYGYTF. For the CDR3, the DNA is TGTGCCAGCAGCAACACAGGGTTAGGCTATGGCTACACCTTC.

V and J are TRBV19 and TRBJ1-4; TRBD1 matches at 10 bases. The germline V gene encodes CDR1 LNHDA and CDR2 SQIVND (reference sequence). This CDR3 is 16 amino acids long. V shed 6 bases and J 7 bases; nucleotides not matched to a gene: 11. The CDR3 loop reads CASRPPGTGVFEKLFF. The DNA of the CDR3 is TGTGCCAGTAGACCGCCAGGGACAGGGGTATTTGAAAAACTGTTTTTT.

This clone has a handful of counts. The chain employs TRBV7-8 and TRBJ1-2, with no clear D. This CDR3 contains 17 residues. Germline assignment: CDR1 SGHVS and CDR2 FQNEAQ. The V gene lost 0 bases and the J gene lost 0 bases, with 14 bases spanning the gap. CDR3 sequence reads: CASSLANIPDPNYGYTF. In DNA, the CDR3 is TGTGCCAGCAGCTTAGCGAATATTCCAGATCCTAACTATGGCTACACCTTC.

V usage is TRBV2 and J usage is TRBJ2-1; TRBD1 agrees at 8 bases. This CDR3 has 15 residues. Trimming took 5 bases from V and 4 from J; bases not matched to a gene: 7. CDR1 is SNHLY, CDR2 FYNNEI, per germline. CDR3 in DNA: TGTGCCAGCAGTAGACGGACAGGGATTTACAATGAGCAGTTCTTC. This sequence encodes CASSRRTGIYNEQFF.

V gene TRBV12-3 or TRBV12-4 combines with J gene TRBJ2-5; no clear D gene. This CDR3 has 13 amino acids. The V gene lost 5 bases and the J gene lost 2 bases, with 9 bases spanning the gap. CDR3 in amino acids: CASSQYKQETQYF. CDR3 nucleotides: TGTGCCAGCAGTCAATACAAACAAGAGACCCAGTACTTC.

The V and J genes are TRBV21-1 and TRBJ2-7; the D call of TRBD2 is as the table states it, not checked on the DNA. TRBV21-1 is shown as a pseudogene. The CDR3 runs 14 residues. The CDR3 sequence: CASTSTWEKHEQYF. DNA for the CDR3: TGTGCCAGCACCAGTACGTGGGAGAAACACGAGCAGTACTTC.

The sample holds one count of this clone. The chain links TRBV2 to TRBJ2-1, with D perhaps matching TRBD1 (6 bases). Deletions cut 9 bases from V and 0 bases from J, with 18 bases between. The CDR3 runs to 16 residues. In germline, CDR1 is SNHLY, CDR2 FYNNEI. CDR3 sequence reads: CASSTYGQRSYNEQFF. For the CDR3, the DNA is TGTGCCAGTTCCACCTATGGACAGCGCTCCTACAATGAGCAGTTCTTC.

This rearrangement joins TRBV3-1 (or the pseudogene TRBV3-2) to TRBJ2-5; D ambiguous. The germline V gene has CDR1 LGHDT and CDR2 YNNKEL (reference sequence). The germline V and J ends were trimmed by 5 bases and 7 bases, with 14 bases remaining between them. The CDR3 extends over 13 amino acids. Here the CDR3 DNA reads TGTGCCAGCAGCTCACTTGGGCTGGGGACCCAGTACTTC. It encodes CASSSLGLGTQYF.

The J gene is TRBJ2-3, the V gene TRBV28; D unclear. Germline CDR1 and CDR2: MDHEN and SYDVKM. Trimming removed 6 bases from V and 3 bases from J, with 7 bases in between. This CDR3 is built from 12 residues. As DNA, the CDR3 is TGTGCCAGCAGCCAGTCAACAGATACGCAGTATTTT. Encoded protein: CASSQSTDTQYF. Full variable domain (missing parts from reference TRBV28 and TRBJ2-3): DVKVTQSSRYLVKRTGEKVFLECVQDMDHENMFWYRQDPGLGLRLIYFSYDVKMKEKGDIPEGYSVSREKKERFSLILESASTNQTSMYLCASSQSTDTQYFGPGTRLTVL.

The rearrangement joins TRBV11-3 to TRBJ2-1; TRBD2 is a possible D gene (6 bases). The CDR3 covers 16 residues. CDR1 and CDR2 from the germline V gene are SGHNT and YENEEA. Trimming took 5 bases from V and 7 from J, leaving 21 bases between them. CDR3 DNA sequence: TGTGCCAGCAGCACGGGGGTAACTAGCCTCGGAAATGAGCAGTTCTTC. Protein sequence: CASSTGVTSLGNEQFF. The full variable domain, its missing parts supplied by reference TRBV11-3 and TRBJ2-1, is EAGVVQSPRYKIIEKKQPVAFWCNPISGHNTLYWYLQNLGQGPELLIRYENEEAVDDSQLPKDRFSAERLKGVDSTLKIQPAELGDSAVYLCASSTGVTSLGNEQFFGPGTRLTVL.

V gene TRBV6-5 combines with J gene TRBJ1-1; 8 positions agree with TRBD1. The germline V gene encodes CDR1 MNHEY and CDR2 SVGAGI. CDR3 size: 15 residues. With 4 bases clipped from V and 4 bases from J, the junction kept 8 bases outside the gene matches. This CDR3 is CASSSQGAKSTEAFF. CDR3 in DNA: TGTGCCAGCAGTTCGCAGGGGGCAAAGAGCACTGAAGCTTTCTTT.

The rearrangement joins TRBV6-2 or TRBV6-3 to TRBJ2-5; 11 positions agree with TRBD1. The junction had 1 base not matched to a gene; V was cut back by 2 bases and J by 5 bases. The CDR3 sequence is 14 residues long. CDR1 is MNHEY and CDR2 is SVGEGT in the germline V gene. CDR3 nucleotide sequence: TGTGCCAGCAGTTACGGACAGGGGGCTGAGACCCAGTACTTC. Translation: CASSYGQGAETQYF.

This chain uses TRBV10-1 with TRBJ2-7; 12 bases are a match to TRBD2. CDR3 length: 15 amino acids. Germline V gene lookup returns CDR1 WNHNN and CDR2 SYGVQD (reference sequence). Trimming took 3 bases from V and 7 from J; bases not matched to a gene: 7. CDR3 protein: CASSELAGGPREQYF. CDR3 coding DNA: TGCGCCAGCAGTGAACTAGCGGGAGGCCCTCGGGAGCAGTACTTC.

This clone has just a few counts. The gene calls are TRBV12-3 or TRBV12-4 and TRBJ2-5, with 8 bases fitting TRBD1. CDR3 length: 13 amino acids. V trimming: 6 bases; J trimming: 8 bases; junction bases outside the gene matches: 8. CDR3 nucleotides: TGTGCCAGCAGCCTTACCCAGGGGGCTACCCAGTACTTC. Amino acids: CASSLTQGATQYF.

The V and J genes are TRBV27 and TRBJ2-3; 7 nucleotides match TRBD2. The length of the CDR3 is 15 residues. Germline CDR1 and CDR2: MNHEY and SMNVEV (reference sequence). The trim removed 5 bases at V and 2 bases at J, leaving 7 bases unmatched. The CDR3 region is CASSPERDHTDTQYF. The CDR3 DNA reads TGTGCCAGCAGTCCCGAGCGGGACCACACAGATACGCAGTATTTT.

The chain links TRBV19 to TRBJ1-5; D is uncertain. This CDR3 has 16 amino acids. V was pared by 8 bases and J by 0 bases, with 17 bases between. Germline-derived CDR1 and CDR2 are LNHDA and SQIVND (reference sequence). The CDR3 protein is CASSLTGFYSNQPQHF. CDR3 in DNA: TGTGCCAGTTCCCTCACGGGGTTTTATAGCAATCAGCCCCAGCATTTT.

This chain uses TRBV5-1 with TRBJ2-7; 8 nucleotides match TRBD2. V trimming: 4 bases; J trimming: 5 bases; junction bases outside the gene matches: 8. Germline CDR1 and CDR2: SGHRS and YFSETQ. The CDR3 is 14 amino acids. The CDR3 region has the DNA TGCGCCAGCAGCCAAAGCGGGAGTAACAACGAGCAGTACTTC. Encoded protein: CASSQSGSNNEQYF.

The rearrangement links TRBV10-1 to TRBJ1-1; D not resolved. The CDR3 is 15 amino acids. Germline-derived CDR1 and CDR2 are WNHNN and SYGVQD (reference sequence). The V gene lost 4 bases and the J gene lost 5 bases, with 17 bases spanning the gap. The CDR3 reads CASSGMDEGRTEAFF. The CDR3 DNA follows: TGCGCCAGCAGTGGAATGGATGAGGGAAGGACTGAAGCTTTCTTT.

The chain links TRBV10-3 to TRBJ1-3; D call uncertain. Per the germline V gene, CDR1 is ENHRY and CDR2 is SYGVKD. The CDR3 covers 16 residues. Between the trimmed V and J ends, which lost 3 bases and 0 bases, there was a span of 12 bases. The CDR3 loop reads CAISESGLDSGNTIYF. The CDR3 coding sequence is TGTGCCATCAGTGAAAGCGGCTTAGACTCTGGAAACACCATATATTTT.